This is a list of T cell receptor beta chains from one sample in a study of blood T cells in healthy people across ages. TCRdb re-called the 5' RACE reads with MiXCR, one entry per CDR3 protein. The data show about 780,000 distinct CDR3 sequences, about 46% seen once. Sequencing was carried out using blood. The receptors derive from a man at least 80 years old in good health. Each CDR3 is given with its conserved first and last residue. D genes are given only for firm matches. Size tells how often a clone was seen (once, few, many) or the class of an expanded clone, and some rows leave it out.

>TRBV5-1|-|-|TRBJ2-3
CASSKTGGYTDTQYF
TGCGCCAGCAGCAAGACGGGGGGCTACACAGATACGCAGTATTTT
>TRBV10-3|-|-|TRBJ2-7
CAISASTEGYEQYF
TGTGCCATCAGTGCGTCGACGGAGGGTTACGAGCAGTACTTC
>TRBV6-5|-|-|TRBJ2-7
CASSNLQGYEQYF
TGTGCCAGCAGTAACCTACAGGGTTACGAGCAGTACTTC
>TRBV7-2|TRBD2|many|TRBJ2-4
CASSRSSGLAEIQYF
TGTGCCAGCAGCCGCTCCAGCGGACTAGCGGAAATTCAGTACTTC
>TRBV28|TRBD2|few|TRBJ2-7
CASSRGLDLYEQYF
TGTGCCAGCAGTCGGGGACTAGACCTATACGAGCAGTACTTC
>TRBV10-2|TRBD2|-|TRBJ2-2
CASRAGTSGRPGTGELFF
TGCGCCAGCAGAGCCGGGACTAGCGGGAGGCCAGGTACCGGGGAGCTGTTTTTT
>TRBV20-1|-|-|TRBJ2-1
CSAAQRSDEQFF
TGCAGTGCTGCTCAGCGAAGCGATGAGCAGTTCTTC
>TRBV21-1|-|-|TRBJ2-2
CASSKVEPQEELFF
TGTGCCAGCAGCAAAGTGGAGCCTCAGGAGGAGCTGTTTTTT
>TRBV29-1|-|-|TRBJ2-3
CSVTGTPGSTDTQYF
TGCAGCGTTACAGGGACTCCGGGAAGCACAGATACGCAGTATTTT
>TRBV6-1|-|few|TRBJ1-1
CASSESYRQWGTEAFF
TGTGCCAGCAGTGAATCTTATCGACAGTGGGGGACTGAAGCTTTCTTT
>TRBV7-7|TRBD1|-|TRBJ1-1
CASSPPTGITAEAFF
TGTGCCAGCAGCCCTCCGACAGGGATAACAGCTGAAGCTTTCTTT
>TRBV5-1|TRBD2|few|TRBJ2-3
CASSSSTSEITDTQYF
TGCGCCAGCAGCTCATCGACTAGCGAGATCACAGATACGCAGTATTTT
>TRBV29-1|-|-|TRBJ2-1
CSADKLAYNEQFF
TGCAGCGCTGACAAGTTAGCGTACAATGAGCAGTTCTTC
>TRBV20-1|TRBD1|-|TRBJ1-5
CSATPYRDRDDQPQHF
TGCAGTGCTACCCCATACCGGGACAGGGATGATCAGCCCCAGCATTTT
>TRBV5-5|-|-|TRBJ2-5
CASSLGDEETQYF
TGTGCCAGCAGCTTGGGCGACGAAGAGACCCAGTACTTC
>TRBV7-2|-|many|TRBJ2-1
CASSLGRNNEQFF
TGTGCCAGCAGCTTAGGACGGAACAATGAGCAGTTCTTC
>TRBV20-1|-|-|TRBJ2-5
CSASRQEQYF
TGCAGTGCTAGTAGGCAGGAGCAGTACTTC
>TRBV20-1|TRBD2|few|TRBJ2-3
CSDLAGETDTQYF
TGCAGTGACTTAGCGGGAGAAACAGATACGCAGTATTTT
>TRBV29-1|TRBD2|-|TRBJ2-1
CSVGGPTGWLTSGSNEQFF
TGCAGCGTTGGAGGACCGACAGGATGGCTGACTAGCGGATCCAATGAGCAGTTCTTC
>TRBV7-9|TRBD2|-|TRBJ2-1
CASSLASGTGNEQFF
TGTGCCAGCAGCTTAGCTAGCGGGACTGGCAATGAGCAGTTCTTC
>TRBV7-3|TRBD1|many|TRBJ2-5
CASSPRDRVYQETQYF
TGTGCCAGCAGCCCCCGGGACAGGGTATACCAAGAGACCCAGTACTTC
>TRBV29-1|TRBD2|few|TRBJ2-3
CSVDLAGYTDTQYF
TGCAGCGTTGATTTAGCGGGATACACAGATACGCAGTATTTT
>TRBV5-4|-|-|TRBJ2-5
CASSFRRETQYF
TGTGCCAGCAGCTTTCGGAGGGAGACCCAGTACTTC
>TRBV5-1|-|-|TRBJ2-3
CASSLIRAGAGTDTQYF
TGCGCCAGCAGCTTGATACGGGCAGGAGCTGGAACAGATACGCAGTATTTT
>TRBV29-1|-|few|TRBJ2-3
CSASDPGNGLDTQYF
TGCAGCGCCTCGGACCCCGGGAACGGATTAGATACGCAGTATTTT
>TRBV11-2|TRBD2|-|TRBJ2-7
CASSPETSPTYEQYF
TGTGCCAGCAGCCCCGAGACTAGCCCCACCTACGAGCAGTACTTC
>TRBV12-3/TRBV12-4|-|few|TRBJ1-1
CASSQHMNTEAFF
TGTGCCAGCAGTCAACACATGAACACTGAAGCTTTCTTT
>TRBV12-5|-|-|TRBJ2-1
CASGLETEQFF
TGTGCTAGTGGTTTGGAAACAGAGCAGTTCTTC
>TRBV6-5|-|-|TRBJ2-7
CASSYSRTVTYEQYF
TGTGCCAGCAGTTACTCTCGAACAGTGACCTACGAGCAGTACTTC
>TRBV7-2|-|-|TRBJ1-5
CASSLAPTFNQPQHF
TGTGCCAGCAGCTTAGCGCCGACCTTTAATCAGCCCCAGCATTTT
>TRBV20-1|-|-|TRBJ2-5
CSARSSETQYF
TGCAGTGCTAGGTCCAGTGAGACCCAGTACTTC
>TRBV6-2/TRBV6-3|TRBD2|-|TRBJ2-1
CTSSSISGGSLNEQFF
TGTACCAGTAGTTCCATTAGCGGGGGATCCCTGAATGAGCAGTTCTTC
>TRBV7-9|-|few|TRBJ2-3
CASSDPTPTDTQYF
TGTGCCAGCAGCGACCCGACCCCAACAGATACGCAGTATTTT
>TRBV28|TRBD1|-|TRBJ1-2
CASSFGSQGAYGYTF
TGTGCCAGCAGTTTTGGGTCACAGGGGGCATATGGCTACACCTTC
>TRBV5-1|TRBD2|once|TRBJ2-3
CASTVAGEADTQYF
TGCGCCAGCACGGTAGCGGGAGAAGCTGATACGCAGTATTTT
>TRBV9|-|few|TRBJ2-5
CASVDGTPQETQYF
TGTGCCAGCGTAGACGGGACACCCCAAGAGACCCAGTACTTC
>TRBV15|-|-|TRBJ2-7
CATSPGRGQYF
TGTGCCACCAGCCCAGGAAGAGGGCAGTACTTC
>TRBV7-9|TRBD1|-|TRBJ1-1
CASSLAGQGARGDTEAFF
TGTGCCAGCAGCTTAGCTGGACAGGGGGCGCGCGGCGACACTGAAGCTTTCTTT
>TRBV30|TRBD2|few|TRBJ2-1
CAWSVPKNSGEGNEQFF
TGTGCCTGGAGTGTACCCAAAAATAGCGGGGAAGGCAATGAGCAGTTCTTC
>TRBV2|-|-|TRBJ2-6
CASNLQGFGANVLTF
TGTGCCAGCAACCTACAGGGTTTTGGGGCCAACGTCCTGACTTTC
>TRBV6-6|TRBD1|once|TRBJ2-1
CASSLSGTGGNEQFF
TGTGCCAGCAGTTTATCCGGGACAGGGGGCAATGAGCAGTTCTTC
>TRBV9|TRBD1|-|TRBJ2-5
CASSAIGTVQETQYF
TGTGCCAGCAGCGCAATAGGGACAGTTCAAGAGACCCAGTACTTC
>TRBV6-1|TRBD1|-|TRBJ1-2
CASRGTGEDGYTF
TGTGCCAGCAGAGGGACAGGGGAAGATGGCTACACCTTC
>TRBV20-1|TRBD1|-|TRBJ2-5
CSARDGQGEYF
TGCAGTGCTAGAGATGGACAGGGCGAGTACTTC
>TRBV28|-|-|TRBJ2-7
CASSLFLNEQYF
TGTGCCAGCAGTTTATTCCTTAACGAGCAGTACTTC
>TRBV28|TRBD2|few|TRBJ2-7
CASSSSGVSSYEQYF
TGTGCCAGCAGTTCCAGCGGGGTCTCCTCCTACGAGCAGTACTTC
>TRBV5-1|-|many|TRBJ1-4
CASSLLGHNEKLFF
TGCGCCAGCAGCTTGTTGGGTCACAATGAAAAACTGTTTTTT
>TRBV2|TRBD1|few|TRBJ2-7
CASRKTGGTIEQYF
TGTGCCAGCAGAAAGACAGGGGGGACGATCGAGCAGTACTTC
>TRBV27|TRBD1|few|TRBJ1-2
CPSRGQGHRYTF
TGTCCCAGCAGGGGACAGGGTCATCGCTACACCTTC